The clone carrying this T cell receptor (beta chain) was seen many times. The target antigen is unknown. The sample is drawn from a study of T cells in Graves' hyperthyroidism and ophthalmopathy. Study conclusions and caveats: Before onset, by a median of approximately 6.8 months, the model predicted ophthalmopathy. The blood repertoire included most of the expanded thyroid clonotypes above 0.001.

Germline-derived CDR1 and CDR2 are SNHLY and FYNNEI. J gave up 7 bases and V 8 bases, and 10 bases lay outside the gene matches. This CDR3 has 13 residues. Those with hyperthyroidism were 18 to 65 years old, newly diagnosed, and ill for under 2 months. Amplified regions were TCR beta CDR3 sequences from RNA transcripts. The HTBI primer set drove a first-round RT-PCR of the TCR CDR3. TCRdb fed the multiplex PCR reads into MiXCR, producing one record per CDR3 protein. The sample holds approximately 640,000 distinct CDR3 sequences; around 15% are singletons and the top ten take 3.8%. This clonotype originated in a woman younger than 45 with Graves' hyperthyroidism. The rearrangement uses TRBV2 and TRBJ2-7; 8 bases align to TRBD1. The sequenced sample was blood. CDR3 DNA: TGTGCCAGCCGACAGGGGCCTATTAGTGAGCAGTACTTC. Its protein is CASRQGPISEQYF.